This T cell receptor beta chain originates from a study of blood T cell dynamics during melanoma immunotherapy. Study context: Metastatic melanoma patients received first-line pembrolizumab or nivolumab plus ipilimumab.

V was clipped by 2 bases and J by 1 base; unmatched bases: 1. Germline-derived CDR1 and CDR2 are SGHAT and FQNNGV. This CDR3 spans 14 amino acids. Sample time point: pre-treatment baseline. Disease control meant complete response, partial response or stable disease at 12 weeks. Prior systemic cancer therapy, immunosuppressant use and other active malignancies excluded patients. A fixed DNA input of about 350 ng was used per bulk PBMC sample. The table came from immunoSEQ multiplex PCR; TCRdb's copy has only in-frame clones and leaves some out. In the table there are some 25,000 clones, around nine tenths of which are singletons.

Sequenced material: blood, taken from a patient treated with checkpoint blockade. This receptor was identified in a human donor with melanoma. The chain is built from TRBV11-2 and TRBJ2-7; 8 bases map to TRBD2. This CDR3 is CASSLQRGSYEQYF. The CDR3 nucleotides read TGTGCCAGCAGCTTACAGCGGGGGTCCTACGAGCAGTACTTC.